One and the same sample provided the 5 T cell receptor beta chains below, sequenced in a study of T and B cells in COVID-19 patients. From blood, roughly 250-500 ng of genomic DNA served as TRB template. BIOMED2 TRB-A/B primer pools were used in multiplex TRB PCR. TCRdb re-called the multiplex PCR reads with MiXCR, one entry per CDR3 protein. In the table there are 20,000 to 25,000 distinct CDR3 sequences, about 30% of which are singletons. Sequences were obtained from blood. Receptor source: a human donor who had recovered from COVID-19.

The gene calls are TRBV12-3 or TRBV12-4 and TRBJ2-7; a weak D match, TRBD2 (6 bases). This CDR3 region has 15 residues. The V end was cut by 2 bases, the J end by 6 bases, with 17 bases between. CDR3: CASSLSRVAGTEQYF. The CDR3 nucleotides are TGTGCCAGCAGTTTATCCAGGGTGGCGGGGACCGAGCAGTACTTC.

This clonotype was observed at least ten times. The rearrangement joins TRBV6-1 to TRBJ2-1, with no clear D. The germline V gene encodes CDR1 MNHNS and CDR2 SASEGT. V was clipped by 2 bases and J by 12 bases, with 11 bases between them. This CDR3 has 12 residues. CDR3 sequence reads: CASSEPLVPQFF. CDR3 nucleotides: TGTGCCAGCAGTGAACCCCTGGTCCCGCAGTTCTTC.

The chain recombines TRBV24-1 with TRBJ2-5; D ambiguous. V was trimmed by 0 bases and J by 4 bases, leaving 2 bases between them. CDR1 and CDR2 from the germline V gene are KGHDR and SFDVKD. The CDR3 length is 12 residues. The CDR3 spells CATSDLTETQYF. The CDR3 nucleotides are TGTGCCACCAGTGATTTGACAGAGACCCAGTACTTC.

The chain links TRBV19 to TRBJ2-7; 10 nucleotides line up with TRBD1. The germline V gene encodes CDR1 LNHDA and CDR2 SQIVND (reference sequence). With 10 bases clipped from V and 4 bases from J, the junction kept 10 bases outside the gene matches. This CDR3 has 14 amino acids. The CDR3 nucleotides read TGTGCCACCCTTCCCCGGACAGGGGGTTACGAGCAGTACTTC. It encodes CATLPRTGGYEQYF.

This clonotype was observed at least ten times. The V gene is TRBV19, the J gene TRBJ1-5; the D gene is possibly TRBD1 (6 bases). The germline V gene encodes CDR1 LNHDA and CDR2 SQIVND (reference sequence). Trimming pared 3 bases from V and 7 bases from J, leaving 16 bases between. The CDR3 runs to 15 residues. CDR3 in amino acids: CASSMYTGLGQPQHF. The CDR3 DNA reads as TGTGCCAGTAGTATGTATACAGGGCTAGGACAGCCCCAGCATTTT.